The present entry profiles one T cell receptor (beta chain) with its context. Its specificity is unknown. The data belong to a study of blood T cells in healthy people across ages. Findings and limits, study-wide: Unsorted PBMCs ruled out conclusive naive versus antigen-experienced comparison.

PCR was performed a second time for about 7 to 11 cycles using a sample-barcoded 5' primer and a J-beta primer mix. Each cDNA was tagged by a template-switch adaptor containing 12 random nucleotides. Each CDR3 protein gets one entry after TCRdb re-called the 5' RACE reads with MiXCR. The table has about 580,000 distinct CDR3 sequences, 40% to 55% seen once. Trimming left V 7 bases short and J 4 bases short, with 16 bases between. Germline V gene sequence: CDR1 SQVTM, CDR2 ANQGSEA. The CDR3 sequence is 13 residues long. Healthy Caucasians from Russia aged roughly 6 to 95 served as donors. The sequence came from a man older than 75 in good health. Source material: blood. V and J are TRBV29-1 and TRBJ1-1; no clear D gene. The DNA of the CDR3 is TGCAGCGGAGAGACACTGTCGGGCACTGAAGCTTTCTTT. Encoded protein: CSGETLSGTEAFF.